The next 24 T cell receptor beta chains were all read from a single sample in a study of blood T cell repertoires in COVID-19. Libraries were prepared by immunoSEQ multiplex PCR; TCRdb keeps only in-frame clonotypes and omits some of them. The sample holds 250,000 to 400,000 clones, 88% seen once. The sequencing input was peripheral blood. These receptors all stem from a woman in her thirties with COVID-19, enrolled during active disease.

The table lists this clone with a count of one. The chain uses TRBV7-6 and TRBJ1-6; perhaps TRBD1 as D (6 bases). The CDR3 is made up of 16 amino acids. Trimming took off 0 bases at V and 8 bases at J, with 14 bases between the two ends. Germline lookup yields CDR1 SGHVS and CDR2 FNYEAQ. The CDR3 here is CASSLAEAGADSPLHF. The CDR3 DNA follows: TGTGCCAGCAGCTTAGCGGAAGCAGGGGCGGATTCACCCCTCCACTTT.

The gene calls are TRBV7-7 and TRBJ2-2; D is unclear. Germline values: CDR1 SSHAT, CDR2 FNYEAQ (reference sequence). The CDR3 extends over 16 amino acids. V gave up 1 base and J gave up 6 bases, with 15 bases separating them. CDR3: CASSLGASSPSGELFF. DNA for the CDR3: TGTGCCAGCAGCTTAGGCGCGTCAAGCCCTTCCGGGGAGCTGTTTTTT.

The chain uses TRBV6-5 and TRBJ2-5; 9 positions agree with TRBD2. Germline V gives CDR1 MNHEY, CDR2 SVGAGI. The CDR3 spans 15 residues. The V and J ends lost 7 bases and 6 bases, in that order; junction bases with no gene match: 12. The CDR3, as DNA: TGTGCCAGCACCAAAAGAGGCGGGGGGGCCCAGACCCAGTACTTC. Translation gives CASTKRGGGAQTQYF.

The chain recombines TRBV7-6 with TRBJ2-7; TRBD1 matches at 8 bases. CDR1 and CDR2 from the germline V gene are SGHVS and FNYEAQ. The CDR3 is 15 amino acids. Unmatched junction bases numbered 12, after V lost 5 bases and J lost 6 bases. CDR3 DNA: TGTGCCAGCAGCACAAGAGACAGGGGTGACGGCGAGCAGTACTTC. It translates to CASSTRDRGDGEQYF.

The chain links TRBV7-9 to TRBJ1-2, with TRBD1 matching over 7 bases. The junction had 9 bases not matched to a gene; V was cut back by 1 base and J by 4 bases. The CDR3 has 16 residues. CDR1 is SEHNR, CDR2 FQNEAQ, per germline (reference sequence). This CDR3 reads CASSLGMGSGGYGYTF. In DNA, the CDR3 is TGTGCCAGCAGCTTAGGCATGGGTTCAGGGGGCTATGGCTACACCTTC.

V is TRBV28 and J is TRBJ1-1; D gene unclear. Germline V CDR1 and CDR2: MDHEN, SYDVKM. This CDR3 has 12 residues. V lost 6 bases to trimming and J lost 0 bases, with 5 bases between them. The CDR3 here is CASRPVNTEAFF. The CDR3 DNA follows: TGTGCCAGCAGGCCGGTGAACACTGAAGCTTTCTTT.

V is TRBV5-1 and J is TRBJ2-5; maybe TRBD1 (5 bases). This CDR3 spans 13 amino acids. In germline, CDR1 is SGHRS, CDR2 YFSETQ. V lost 3 bases and J lost 6, with 12 bases in between. CDR3 residues: CASSSDMGQTQYF. CDR3 coding DNA: TGCGCCAGCAGCTCCGACATGGGGCAGACCCAGTACTTC.

This clone has more than one count but fewer than ten. This chain connects TRBV28 to TRBJ1-1; D not certain. This CDR3 is built from 12 residues. Trimming stripped 8 bases from V and 5 bases from J, with 12 bases between. From germline, CDR1 is MDHEN and CDR2 SYDVKM. The CDR3 sequence is CASYSPSTEAFF. The CDR3 coding sequence is TGTGCCAGCTACTCTCCCTCAACTGAAGCTTTCTTT. The full variable domain, in which reference TRBV28 and TRBJ1-1 provide the parts outside the CDR3, is DVKVTQSSRYLVKRTGEKVFLECVQDMDHENMFWYRQDPGLGLRLIYFSYDVKMKEKGDIPEGYSVSREKKERFSLILESASTNQTSMYLCASYSPSTEAFFGQGTRLTVV.

The chain joins TRBV6-2 or TRBV6-3 to TRBJ2-2; D may be TRBD1 (6 bases). CDR1 and CDR2 from the germline V gene are MNHEY and SVGEGT. The CDR3 loop spans 15 amino acids. The V and J ends lost 5 bases and 6 bases respectively, with 16 bases between them. In DNA form, the CDR3 reads TGTGCCAGCAGTACCCGGGGCAGGGGATCCGGGGAGCTGTTTTTT. Residues: CASSTRGRGSGELFF.

The V and J genes are TRBV5-1 and TRBJ2-3; TRBD2 agrees at 10 bases. The CDR3 totals 16 residues. V gave up 0 bases and J gave up 2 bases; unmatched junction bases: 3. Germline loops: CDR1 SGHRS, CDR2 YFSETQ. CDR3 sequence: CASSLDLAGATDTQYF. In DNA, the CDR3 is TGCGCCAGCAGCTTGGATCTAGCGGGGGCCACAGATACGCAGTATTTT.

This clone was seen only once. The chain uses TRBV7-2 and TRBJ2-1; possibly TRBD2 for D (7 bases). The CDR3 is made up of 17 amino acids. CDR1 and CDR2 (germline): SGHTA, FQGNSA. V was trimmed by 4 bases and J by 4 bases, leaving 20 bases between them. Here the CDR3 DNA reads TGTGCCAGCAGCTACGGACAGCCTGGGGGGGTATACAATGAGCAGTTCTTC. Translated, it gives CASSYGQPGGVYNEQFF.

The genes are TRBV27 and TRBJ2-3; 9 bases agree with TRBD2. There are 15 residues in the CDR3. With V trimmed by 5 bases and J by 8 bases, 11 bases remained unmatched. Germline V gives CDR1 MNHEY, CDR2 SMNVEV (reference sequence). The CDR3 DNA follows: TGTGCCAGCAGTACAAGCGGGGGGCCCTCGGGTACGCAGTATTTT. It specifies CASSTSGGPSGTQYF.

The V and J genes are TRBV7-2 and TRBJ2-7, with 7 bases identical to TRBD2. Germline V gene data show CDR1 as SGHTA and CDR2 as FQGNSA. V lost 5 bases to trimming and J lost 9 bases; unmatched junction nucleotides: 13. The CDR3 sequence is 14 residues long. CDR3 region: CASSIPPHTGGQYF. The CDR3 DNA sequence: TGTGCCAGCAGCATCCCCCCCCACACGGGAGGGCAGTACTTC. Supplemented by reference TRBV7-2 and TRBJ2-7, the full variable domain reads GAGVSQSPSNKVTEKGKDVELRCDPISGHTALYWYRQSLGQGLEFLIYFQGNSAPDKSGLPSDRFSAERTGGSVSTLTIQRTQQEDSAVYLCASSIPPHTGGQYFGPGTRLTVT.

The CDR3 protein is CASSPSGQGFWFGNEQFF. As DNA, the CDR3 is TGTGCCAGCTCACCGTCGGGACAGGGCTTTTGGTTCGGCAATGAGCAGTTCTTC. The chain combines TRBV18 with TRBJ2-1, with TRBD1 matching over 9 bases. V was pared by 3 bases and J by 6 bases, with 15 bases of the junction left unmatched. CDR1 is KGHSH, CDR2 LQKENI, per germline. The CDR3 has 18 amino acids.

This clone came up once. The V call is TRBV28, the J call TRBJ1-5, with TRBD1 as a possible D gene (5 bases). Germline V gene data show CDR1 as MDHEN and CDR2 as SYDVKM. The CDR3 extends over 16 amino acids. Trimming pared 6 bases from V and 2 bases from J, leaving 17 bases between. This CDR3 reads CASSLRMGPGNQPQHF. CDR3 nucleotide sequence: TGTGCCAGCAGCCTTCGTATGGGGCCGGGCAATCAGCCCCAGCATTTT. Full variable domain (outside the CDR3, taken from reference TRBV28 and TRBJ1-5): DVKVTQSSRYLVKRTGEKVFLECVQDMDHENMFWYRQDPGLGLRLIYFSYDVKMKEKGDIPEGYSVSREKKERFSLILESASTNQTSMYLCASSLRMGPGNQPQHFGDGTRLSIL.

CDR3 sequence reads: CAWSVQGSEVGYEQYV. CDR3 nucleotide sequence: TGTGCCTGGAGTGTACAGGGCTCGGAGGTTGGGTACGAGCAGTACGTC. The genes are TRBV30 and TRBJ2-7; D is possibly TRBD1 (6 bases). V was pared by 0 bases and J by 4 bases, with 19 bases between. The V gene's germline CDR1 is GTSNPN and CDR2 SVGIG (reference sequence). The length of the CDR3 is 16 residues.

The chain combines TRBV5-1 with TRBJ1-1; tentatively, D is TRBD1 (5 bases). This CDR3 comprises 11 residues. The V gene's germline CDR1 is SGHRS and CDR2 YFSETQ. V was clipped by 7 bases and J by 3 bases, with 7 bases between them. The CDR3 nucleotides read TGCGCCAGCTCCAGGGACACTGAAGCTTTCTTT. As protein: CASSRDTEAFF.

In this sample, this clone turned up once. The chain couples TRBV18 to TRBJ2-3; TRBD1 is a possible D gene (6 bases). The germline V gene encodes CDR1 KGHSH and CDR2 LQKENI. The CDR3 has 15 amino acids. Deletions cut 6 bases from V and 0 bases from J, with 13 bases between. The CDR3 is CASSPTGFSTDTQYF. CDR3 bases: TGTGCCAGCTCTCCGACAGGATTTAGCACAGATACGCAGTATTTT.

The DNA for the CDR3 is TGTGCCAGCAGCTTAGGTAGCGGGGCCTCCTACAATGAGCAGTTCTTC. Encoded protein: CASSLGSGASYNEQFF. The V call is TRBV7-2, the J call TRBJ2-1, with 8 bases lining up with TRBD2. The J segment lost 0 bases and the V segment lost 1 base, leaving 2 bases of the junction unmatched. This CDR3 has 16 amino acids. From germline, CDR1 is SGHTA and CDR2 FQGNSA.

This clone was counted once. J is TRBJ2-7 and V is TRBV6-2 or TRBV6-3; no firm D call. Germline CDR1 MNHEY, CDR2 SVGEGT. With 2 bases removed from V and 0 bases from J, the gap between germline ends came to 8 bases. This CDR3 contains 14 residues. The CDR3 region has the DNA TGTGCCAGCAGTTACCGAGTATCCTCCTACGAGCAGTACTTC. It translates to CASSYRVSSYEQYF.

The chain links TRBV9 to TRBJ1-1; D gene unclear. Trimming took 2 bases from V and 0 from J, leaving 8 bases between them. Germline V lookup: CDR1 SGDLS, CDR2 YYNGEE. There are 14 residues in the CDR3. The CDR3 DNA follows: TGTGCCAGCAGCGTCTACACAGTGAACACTGAAGCTTTCTTT. This encodes CASSVYTVNTEAFF.

This clone came up a few times. The chain has TRBV18 and TRBJ1-2; maybe TRBD1 (5 bases). The CDR3 is made up of 11 amino acids. Deletions cut 5 bases from V and 4 bases from J, with 5 bases between. The germline V gene has CDR1 KGHSH and CDR2 LQKENI. CDR3 in DNA: TGTGCCAGCTCAGGGGCCTATGGCTACACCTTC. Protein: CASSGAYGYTF.

This clone was counted a single time. CDR3 bases: TGTGCCAGCAGCTTTCGGACTAGCGGCACAGATACGCAGTATTTT. Its protein product is CASSFRTSGTDTQYF. The V and J genes are TRBV7-8 and TRBJ2-3; 9 positions match TRBD2. The CDR3 is 15 amino acids. Trimming removed 3 bases from V and 1 base from J; junction bases left unmatched: 2. The germline V gene has CDR1 SGHVS and CDR2 FQNEAQ.

V is TRBV2 and J is TRBJ2-3; 9 bases are shared with TRBD1. CDR1 is SNHLY, CDR2 FYNNEI, per germline. The CDR3 length is 15 residues. V lost 4 bases and J lost 0; bases outside the gene matches: 2. The CDR3 DNA sequence: TGTGCCAGCAGTGGACAGGGGGGAAGCACAGATACGCAGTATTTT. This gives the protein CASSGQGGSTDTQYF.